The T cell receptor beta chain under discussion was sequenced for a study of blood T cell repertoires in COVID-19. Study overall: The origin of the acute and convalescent COVID-19 samples was the United States, Italy and Spain. In each case, the material was cDNA or gDNA derived from T cells, B-cell-depleted T cells, or PBMCs.

Exposed participants came across a COVID-19 case within 2 weeks before study entry. Data came from immunoSEQ multiplex PCR; TCRdb stores just in-frame clones and leaves some out. The sample carries hundreds of thousands of clones, about 90% recorded once. The germline V gene encodes CDR1 LNHDA and CDR2 SQIVND (reference sequence). J was trimmed by 0 bases and V by 3 bases; bases with no gene match: 12. The CDR3 extends over 18 amino acids. This clonotype was obtained from a man in his fifties who had been exposed to COVID-19. The V gene is TRBV19, the J gene TRBJ2-7; 9 bases are a match to TRBD1. The sample was PBMCs or T cells enriched from blood (not recorded which). The CDR3: CASSMRNRGPTYSYEQYF. The CDR3 DNA reads TGTGCCAGTAGTATGCGGAACAGGGGGCCGACCTACTCCTACGAGCAGTACTTC.